A single sample gave rise to the 25 T cell receptor beta chains below, sequenced in a study of CD8+ T cells in alopecia areata. Sequencing templates came from extracted RNA that was reverse transcribed into cDNA. The data were produced by immunoSEQ multiplex PCR, yet TCRdb's version contains in-frame clones alone and is incomplete. Here the sample spans about 99,000 clones, around 50% being singletons. What was sequenced was CD4+ T cells sorted from blood. The receptors derive from a human donor in good health.

This clone was detected a few times. This chain links TRBV7-9 with TRBJ2-3, with D possibly TRBD2 on 6 matching bases. V lost 3 bases and J lost 1, with 14 bases in between. Germline values: CDR1 SEHNR, CDR2 FQNEAQ (reference sequence). The CDR3 runs to 16 residues. The chain's CDR3 is CASSLGISGGTDTQYF. The CDR3, as DNA: TGTGCCAGCAGCTTGGGAATATCGGGAGGCACAGATACGCAGTATTTT. Full variable domain (rest looked up from reference TRBV7-9 and TRBJ2-3): DTGVSQNPRHKITKRGQNVTFRCDPISEHNRLYWYRQTLGQGPEFLTYFQNEAQLEKSRLLSDRFSAERPKGSFSTLEIQRTEQGDSAMYLCASSLGISGGTDTQYFGPGTRLTVL.

The rearrangement joins TRBV6-6 to TRBJ1-2; TRBD1 is a possible D gene (5 bases). The CDR3 has 13 residues. Germline V gene data show CDR1 as MNHNY and CDR2 as SVGAGI (reference sequence). V lost 8 bases to trimming and J lost 3 bases, with 13 bases between them. This CDR3 reads CASQRGRYYGYTF. As DNA, the CDR3 is TGTGCCAGCCAAAGGGGCCGATACTATGGCTACACCTTC.

On this clone: The sample carries other DNA sequences with the same CDR3. The chain is built from TRBV9 and TRBJ1-2, with D possibly being TRBD1 (6 bases). V gave up 0 bases and J gave up 4 bases, with 10 bases separating them. Germline V lookup: CDR1 SGDLS, CDR2 YYNGEE. This CDR3 is built from 14 residues. CDR3 in DNA: TGTGCCAGCAGCGTAGAGGGGGGACCCTATGGCTACACCTTC. Residues: CASSVEGGPYGYTF. Combining the CDR3 with reference TRBV9 and TRBJ1-2 gives the whole variable domain DSGVTQTPKHLITATGQRVTLRCSPRSGDLSVYWYQQSLDQGLQFLIQYYNGEERAKGNILERFSAQQFPDLHSELNLSSLELGDSALYFCASSVEGGPYGYTFGSGTRLTVV.

This clone came up once. This chain connects TRBV6-5 to TRBJ2-1; D call uncertain. Trimming cost V 7 bases and J 0 bases, with 7 bases left between them. CDR1 MNHEY and CDR2 SVGAGI come from the germline V gene. The CDR3 covers 13 residues. The DNA for the CDR3 is TGTGCCAGCACCTCCAGCTCCTACAATGAGCAGTTCTTC. Its protein is CASTSSSYNEQFF.

V is TRBV15 and J is TRBJ2-6; D is ambiguous. Trimming removed 2 bases at V and 0 bases at J, with 2 bases between. CDR3 length: 14 amino acids. The germline V gene encodes CDR1 LNHNV and CDR2 YYDKDF (reference sequence). The CDR3, as DNA: TGTGCCACCAGCAGAAGCTCTGGGGCCAACGTCCTGACTTTC. This encodes CATSRSSGANVLTF.

The rearrangement joins TRBV23-1 to TRBJ1-5; 8 bases align to TRBD1. TRBV23-1 is treated as an ORF (open reading frame) with a function not yet certain. The CDR3 runs to 16 residues. After removal of 7 bases from V and 4 bases from J, the junction contained 12 bases not matched to a gene. The CDR3 region is CASKSKRRTGNQPQHF. The CDR3 coding sequence is TGCGCCAGCAAAAGCAAACGAAGGACAGGGAATCAGCCCCAGCATTTT.

The chain is built from TRBV5-1 and TRBJ1-2; a possible D gene is TRBD1 (5 bases). Germline-derived CDR1 and CDR2 are SGHRS and YFSETQ. V shed 0 bases and J shed 8 bases, with 11 bases lying between them. The CDR3 is 13 amino acids. The CDR3 DNA is TGCGCCAGCAGCTTGGTTGGGGGATCCGGCTACACCTTC. This gives the protein CASSLVGGSGYTF.

This clone was detected only a few times. V usage is TRBV7-9 and J usage is TRBJ1-2; no clear D gene. The CDR3 has 12 residues. CDR1 and CDR2 from the germline V gene are SEHNR and FQNEAQ (reference sequence). With 11 bases removed from V and 1 base from J, the gap between germline ends came to 11 bases. CDR3 coding DNA: TGTGCCTGCGGTCAGGTTAACTATGGCTACACCTTC. It encodes CACGQVNYGYTF.

The chain uses TRBV30 and TRBJ2-1; D ambiguous. The CDR3 is made up of 15 amino acids. V was clipped by 0 bases and J by 6 bases, with 15 bases between them. Germline V gene data show CDR1 as GTSNPN and CDR2 as SVGIG (reference sequence). The DNA for the CDR3 is TGTGCCTGGAGTGTGCAGCGCAGTGGACCCAATGAGCAGTTCTTC. The encoded protein is CAWSVQRSGPNEQFF.

V and J are TRBV5-1 and TRBJ1-4, with D hard to call. The V end was cut by 4 bases, the J end by 8 bases, with 6 bases between. The CDR3 has 11 residues. Germline CDR1 and CDR2: SGHRS and YFSETQ. The CDR3 sequence is CASSPGEKLFF. The CDR3 region has the DNA TGCGCCAGCAGCCCGGGAGAAAAACTGTTTTTT.

This clone was found a few times. The V gene is TRBV9, the J gene TRBJ1-2; possible D gene TRBD1, 5 bases. Trimming removed 2 bases at V and 6 bases at J, with 14 bases between. CDR1 is SGDLS and CDR2 is YYNGEE in the germline V gene. The CDR3 covers 14 residues. CDR3 coding DNA: TGTGCCAGCAGCGTCAGGGATGGGGTAGATGGCTACACCTTC. Its translation: CASSVRDGVDGYTF.

The rearrangement joins TRBV18 to TRBJ2-7; TRBD1 might be the D (6 bases). Germline V gene lookup returns CDR1 KGHSH and CDR2 LQKENI. Trimming shortened V by 3 bases and J by 1 base, and 10 bases separated the two germline ends. This CDR3 contains 14 residues. CDR3 in amino acids: CASSPGDRSYEQYF. CDR3 DNA sequence: TGTGCCAGCTCACCTGGCGACAGGTCCTACGAGCAGTACTTC.

Written as DNA, the CDR3 is TGCGCCAGCATCCAGGGGAGAGATACGCAGTATTTT. Amino acid sequence: CASIQGRDTQYF. This sequence joins TRBV23-1 and TRBJ2-3, with D maybe TRBD1 (6 bases). TRBV23-1 is an open reading frame whose function is uncertain. CDR3 length: 12 residues. Trimming shortened V by 7 bases and J by 5 bases, and 10 bases separated the two germline ends.

The chain joins TRBV11-1 to TRBJ2-3; the D gene is possibly TRBD2 (5 bases). With 4 bases removed from V and 4 bases from J, the gap between germline ends came to 9 bases. The CDR3 has 13 residues. Germline loops: CDR1 SGHAT, CDR2 FQDESV (reference sequence). In nucleotides, the CDR3 is TGTGCCAGCAGCTCTAGCAGGCCAGATACGCAGTATTTT. The encoded protein is CASSSSRPDTQYF. Full variable domain (missing parts from reference TRBV11-1 and TRBJ2-3): EAEVAQSPRYKITEKSQAVAFWCDPISGHATLYWYRQILGQGPELLVQFQDESVVDDSQLPKDRFSAERLKGVDSTLKIQPAELGDSAMYLCASSSSRPDTQYFGPGTRLTVL.

V usage is TRBV29-1 and J usage is TRBJ1-1; D remains ambiguous. Trimming pared 8 bases from V and 0 bases from J, leaving 13 bases between. The CDR3 length is 13 residues. The germline CDR1 and CDR2 sequences are SQVTM and ANQGSEA. As DNA, the CDR3 is TGCAGCTCCGCTCGGGTTTTGAACACTGAAGCTTTCTTT. Its protein is CSSARVLNTEAFF. Using reference TRBV29-1 and TRBJ1-1 for the parts outside the CDR3, the full variable domain is SAVISQKPSRDICQRGTSLTIQCQVDSQVTMMFWYRQQPGQSLTLIATANQGSEATYESGFVIDKFPISRPNLTFSTLTVSNMSPEDSSIYLCSSARVLNTEAFFGQGTRLTVV.

This clone was detected only a few times. V and J are TRBV29-1 and TRBJ2-1; 12 positions match TRBD1. This CDR3 comprises 14 residues. From germline, CDR1 is SQVTM and CDR2 ANQGSEA. J lost 10 bases, V lost 7 bases, and 11 bases had no gene match. Here the CDR3 DNA reads TGCAGCGCAGTCCGGGACAGGGGGCCACGGGAGCAGTTCTTC. Its translation is CSAVRDRGPREQFF.

The chain recombines TRBV18 with TRBJ1-2, with TRBD1 as a possible D gene (6 bases). Trimming cost V 2 bases and J 4 bases, with 11 bases left between them. Germline loops: CDR1 KGHSH, CDR2 LQKENI. The length of the CDR3 is 14 residues. CDR3 in amino acids: CASSPADSSYGYTF. CDR3 bases: TGTGCCAGCTCACCAGCGGACAGCTCCTATGGCTACACCTTC.

This clone occurred a few times. The chain carries TRBV28 and TRBJ2-5; a possible D gene is TRBD2 (5 bases). The CDR3 is made up of 13 amino acids. Trimming shortened V by 6 bases and J by 8 bases, and 16 bases separated the two germline ends. The V gene's germline CDR1 is MDHEN and CDR2 SYDVKM. CDR3 protein: CASRDSPRGTQYF. DNA for the CDR3: TGTGCCAGCAGGGACTCCCCCCGAGGAACCCAGTACTTC. Supplemented by reference TRBV28 and TRBJ2-5, the full variable domain reads DVKVTQSSRYLVKRTGEKVFLECVQDMDHENMFWYRQDPGLGLRLIYFSYDVKMKEKGDIPEGYSVSREKKERFSLILESASTNQTSMYLCASRDSPRGTQYFGPGTRLLVL.

The chain uses TRBV29-1 and TRBJ2-7, with D perhaps matching TRBD1 (6 bases). Trimming took 6 bases from V and 3 from J, leaving 12 bases between them. The CDR3 has 12 amino acids. CDR1 and CDR2 (germline): SQVTM, ANQGSEA. CDR3 loop: CSVRDTFYEQYF. CDR3 in DNA: TGCAGCGTCCGGGACACCTTCTACGAGCAGTACTTC.

In this sample, this clone turned up a few times. V and J are TRBV5-6 and TRBJ2-7; 7 bases are a match to TRBD1. The germline CDR1 and CDR2 sequences are SGHDT and YYEEEE. With 2 bases clipped from V and 1 base from J, the junction kept 3 bases outside the gene matches. The CDR3 consists of 14 residues. The CDR3 nucleotides are TGTGCCAGCAGCTTTCCGACAGGGTCCTACGAGCAGTACTTC. Protein product: CASSFPTGSYEQYF.

This chain joins TRBV5-1 and TRBJ2-2; 8 nucleotides line up with TRBD2. CDR1 is SGHRS, CDR2 YFSETQ, per germline. This CDR3 is built from 15 residues. The J segment lost 6 bases and the V segment lost 6 bases, leaving 10 bases of the junction unmatched. Here the CDR3 DNA reads TGCGCCAGCACCCCGGGAGGGCCCAGGGCCGGGGAGCTGTTTTTT. Amino acid sequence: CASTPGGPRAGELFF. The whole variable domain, filled in from reference TRBV5-1 and TRBJ2-2, reads KAGVTQTPRYLIKTRGQQVTLSCSPISGHRSVSWYQQTPGQGLQFLFEYFSETQRNKGNFPGRFSGRQFSNSRSEMNVSTLELGDSALYLCASTPGGPRAGELFFGEGSRLTVL.

This sequence joins TRBV28 and TRBJ2-7, with D maybe TRBD1 (6 bases). V lost 5 bases to trimming and J lost 3 bases, with 17 bases between them. CDR1 is MDHEN and CDR2 is SYDVKM in the germline V gene. The CDR3 length is 15 residues. The CDR3 DNA follows: TGTGCCAGCAGTCCCGCCGACAGGAAGAACTACGAGCAGTACTTC. It yields the protein CASSPADRKNYEQYF.

This clone was seen more than once but under ten times. The chain is built from TRBV25-1 and TRBJ2-7, with D unresolved. The CDR3 covers 13 residues. CDR1 is MGHDK and CDR2 is SYGVNS in the germline V gene. Trimming took off 2 bases at V and 8 bases at J, with 13 bases between the two ends. The CDR3 reads CASSEDGQRQQYF. The CDR3 DNA follows: TGTGCCAGCAGTGAAGATGGGCAGAGACAGCAGTACTTC.

The gene calls are TRBV5-1 and TRBJ2-5; the D call may be TRBD1 or TRBD2 (6 bases each). There are 13 residues in the CDR3. The V gene's germline CDR1 is SGHRS and CDR2 YFSETQ. Deletions cut 5 bases from V and 4 bases from J, with 12 bases between. This CDR3 reads CASSWGAGETQYF. CDR3 nucleotides: TGCGCCAGCAGTTGGGGGGCCGGAGAGACCCAGTACTTC.

The genes are TRBV29-1 and TRBJ2-5, with 10 nucleotides matching TRBD2. Germline loops: CDR1 SQVTM, CDR2 ANQGSEA. The junction had 9 bases not matched to a gene; V was cut back by 3 bases and J by 5 bases. This CDR3 region has 15 residues. CDR3 nucleotides: TGCAGCGTTGAGCTCCTAGCGGGGGCGGAGGAGACCCAGTACTTC. Translated, it gives CSVELLAGAEETQYF.